The rows below give T cell receptor beta chains drawn from one sample of a study of vaccination effects on CD4 cells after COVID-19. These receptors have no identified antigens. The repertoire was sequenced with immunoSEQ multiplex PCR; TCRdb's copy has only in-frame clones and lacks some. The profile shows some 68,000 clones, under 75% of them singletons. This material consisted of CD4+ T cells from PBMCs cultured with HCoV-OC43 spike peptides, taken before COVID-19 vaccination. Receptor source: a human donor who received a COVID-19 vaccine. CDR3s include the opening cysteine and the closing phenylalanine or tryptophan. The D gene is left open where the match is weak.

NA	TRBV24-1	TRBJ2-2	TGTGCCACCAGTGCACGGGGCGACACCGGGGAGCTGTTTTTT	CATSARGDTGELFF
TRBD2	TRBV18	TRBJ2-1	TGTGCCAGCTCATTACTAGCGGACAATGAGCAGTTCTTC	CASSLLADNEQFF
NA	TRBV5-1	TRBJ1-2	TGCGCCAGCAGCTTGGATAAGAGCTATGGCTACACCTTC	CASSLDKSYGYTF
NA	TRBV12-5	TRBJ1-1	TGTGCTAGTGGTCTCGATACAAACACTGAAGCTTTCTTT	CASGLDTNTEAFF
TRBD1	TRBV4-1	TRBJ2-4	TGCGCCAGCAGCCTTGGAAGGACAGGGGTGTCCAAAAACATTCAGTACTTC	CASSLGRTGVSKNIQYF
NA	TRBV24-1	TRBJ1-2	TGTGCCACCAGTGCCACGGAGAGGGGTAGTGGCTACACCTTC	CATSATERGSGYTF
NA	TRBV25-1	TRBJ1-5	TGTGCCAGCAGCGAGGCGGGGGTTCAGCCCCAGCATTTT	CASSEAGVQPQHF
NA	TRBV28	TRBJ2-1	TGTGCCAGCAGTCCTCGACTAGGGTACAATGAGCAGTTCTTC	CASSPRLGYNEQFF
NA	TRBV21-1	TRBJ2-3	TGTGCCAGCAGGAGGACGTTCCTCACAGATACGCAGTATTTT	CASRRTFLTDTQYF
NA	TRBV6-2/TRBV6-3	TRBJ1-1	TGTGCCAGCAGTTACACGACAGGACTCGTCACTGAAGCTTTCTTT	CASSYTTGLVTEAFF
TRBD2	TRBV6-2/TRBV6-3	TRBJ2-1	TGTGCCAGCAGTTACGCTAGCGGGCTCAAGGGGGAGCAGTTCTTC	CASSYASGLKGEQFF
TRBD1	TRBV18	TRBJ1-5	TGTGCCAGCTCACCATCCCCGGGACAGGGTCATCAGCCCCAGCATTTT	CASSPSPGQGHQPQHF
NA	TRBV10-2	TRBJ2-1	TGCGCCAGCAGTGAGTCGGCGGGGGCGGGGGATGAGCAGTTCTTC	CASSESAGAGDEQFF
TRBD2	TRBV7-8	TRBJ2-5	TGTGCCAGCAGCTTACTAGCGGGCGCCCCCCGGGAGACCCAGTACTTC	CASSLLAGAPRETQYF
NA	TRBV24-1	TRBJ2-2	TGTGCCACCAGTGATTTATCTACGGGGGCGCACACCGGGGAGCTGTTTTTT	CATSDLSTGAHTGELFF
NA	TRBV25-1	TRBJ1-3	TGTGCCAGCAGCGTATTCTCTGGAAACACCATATATTTT	CASSVFSGNTIYF